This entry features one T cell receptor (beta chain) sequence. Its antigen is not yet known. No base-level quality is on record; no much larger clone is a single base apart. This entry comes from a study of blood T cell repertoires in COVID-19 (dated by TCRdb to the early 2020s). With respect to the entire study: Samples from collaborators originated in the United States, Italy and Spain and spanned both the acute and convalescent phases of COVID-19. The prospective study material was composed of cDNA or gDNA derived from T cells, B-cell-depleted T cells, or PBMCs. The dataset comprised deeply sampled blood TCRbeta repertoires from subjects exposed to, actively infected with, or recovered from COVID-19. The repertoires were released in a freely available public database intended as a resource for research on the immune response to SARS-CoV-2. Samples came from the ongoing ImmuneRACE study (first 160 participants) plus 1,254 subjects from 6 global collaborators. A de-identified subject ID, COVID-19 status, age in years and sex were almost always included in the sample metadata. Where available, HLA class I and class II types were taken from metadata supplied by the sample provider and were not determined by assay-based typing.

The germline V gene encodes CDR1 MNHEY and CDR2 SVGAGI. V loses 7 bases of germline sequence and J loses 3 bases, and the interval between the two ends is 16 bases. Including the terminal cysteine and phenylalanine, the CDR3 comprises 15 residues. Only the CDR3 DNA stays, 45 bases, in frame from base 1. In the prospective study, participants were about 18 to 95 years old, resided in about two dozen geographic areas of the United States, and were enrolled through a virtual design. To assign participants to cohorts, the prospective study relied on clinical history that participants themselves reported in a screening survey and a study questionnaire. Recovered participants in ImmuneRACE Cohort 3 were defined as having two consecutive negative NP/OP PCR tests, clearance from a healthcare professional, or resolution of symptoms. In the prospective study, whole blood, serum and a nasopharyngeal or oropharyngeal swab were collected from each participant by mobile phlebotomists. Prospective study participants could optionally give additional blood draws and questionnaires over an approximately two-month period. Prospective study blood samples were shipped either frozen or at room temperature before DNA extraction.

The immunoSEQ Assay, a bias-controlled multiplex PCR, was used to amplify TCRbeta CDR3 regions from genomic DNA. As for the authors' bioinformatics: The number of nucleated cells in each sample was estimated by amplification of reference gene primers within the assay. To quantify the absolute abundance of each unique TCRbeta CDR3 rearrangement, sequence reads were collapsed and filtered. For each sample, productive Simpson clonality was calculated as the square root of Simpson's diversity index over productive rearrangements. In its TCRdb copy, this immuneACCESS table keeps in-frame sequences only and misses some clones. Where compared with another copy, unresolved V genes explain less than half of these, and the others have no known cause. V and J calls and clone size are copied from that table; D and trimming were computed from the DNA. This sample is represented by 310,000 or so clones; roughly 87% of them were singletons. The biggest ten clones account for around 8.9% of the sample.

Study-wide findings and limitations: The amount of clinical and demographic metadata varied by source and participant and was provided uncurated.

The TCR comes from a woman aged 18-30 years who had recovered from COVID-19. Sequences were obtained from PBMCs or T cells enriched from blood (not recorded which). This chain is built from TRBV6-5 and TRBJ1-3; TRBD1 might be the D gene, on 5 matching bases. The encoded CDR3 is CASTPRAGYGNTIYF. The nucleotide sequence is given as TGTGCCAGCACCCCAAGGGCAGGGTATGGAAACACCATATATTTT.